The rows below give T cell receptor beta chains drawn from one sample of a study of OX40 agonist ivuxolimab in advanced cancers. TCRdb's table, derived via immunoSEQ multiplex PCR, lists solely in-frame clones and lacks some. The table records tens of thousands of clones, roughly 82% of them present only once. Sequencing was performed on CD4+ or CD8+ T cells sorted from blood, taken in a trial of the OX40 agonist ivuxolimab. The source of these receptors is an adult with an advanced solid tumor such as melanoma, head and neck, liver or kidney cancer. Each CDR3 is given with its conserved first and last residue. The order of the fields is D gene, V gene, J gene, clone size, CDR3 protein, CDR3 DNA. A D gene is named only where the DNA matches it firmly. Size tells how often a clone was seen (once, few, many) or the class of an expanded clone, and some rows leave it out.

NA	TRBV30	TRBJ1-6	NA	CAWSVDFYNSPLHF	TGTGCCTGGAGTGTGGACTTTTATAATTCACCCCTCCACTTT
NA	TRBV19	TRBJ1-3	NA	CASSLQPAQGAGNTIYF	TGTGCCAGTAGCTTACAACCAGCGCAGGGCGCTGGAAACACCATATATTTT
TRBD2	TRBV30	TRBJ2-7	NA	CAWSPRVGTSVYEQYF	TGTGCCTGGAGTCCCCGGGTGGGGACTAGCGTCTACGAGCAGTACTTC
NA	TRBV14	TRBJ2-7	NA	CASSQDWIVTSEQYF	TGTGCCAGCAGCCAAGATTGGATTGTCACTAGCGAGCAGTACTTC
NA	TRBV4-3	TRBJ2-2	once	CASSQDPLLGGELFF	TGCGCCAGCAGCCAAGACCCGTTGCTGGGCGGGGAGCTGTTTTTT
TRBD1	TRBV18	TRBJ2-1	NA	CASSPPVWTGGFDEQFF	TGTGCCAGCTCACCACCTGTCTGGACAGGGGGTTTCGATGAGCAGTTCTTC
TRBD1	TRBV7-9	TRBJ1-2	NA	CASSQGRQGDGYTF	TGTGCCAGCAGCCAAGGGCGACAGGGGGACGGCTACACCTTC
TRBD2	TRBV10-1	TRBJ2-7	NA	CASSTSGRPQYF	TGCGCCAGCAGCACTAGCGGGAGACCGCAGTACTTC
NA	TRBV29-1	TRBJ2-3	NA	CSVDPGTDTQYF	TGCAGCGTTGATCCGGGGACAGATACGCAGTATTTT
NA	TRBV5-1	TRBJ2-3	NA	CASSFGGDTDTQYF	TGCGCCAGCAGCTTCGGAGGAGACACAGATACGCAGTATTTT
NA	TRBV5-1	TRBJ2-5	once	CASSTKTGFRETQYF	TGCGCCAGCAGCACTAAAACAGGGTTCCGCGAGACCCAGTACTTC
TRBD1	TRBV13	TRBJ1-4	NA	CASSIGDRDEKLFF	TGTGCCAGCAGCATAGGGGACAGGGACGAAAAACTGTTTTTT
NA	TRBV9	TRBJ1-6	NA	CASSVGGGAGNSPLHF	TGTGCCAGCAGCGTAGGGGGGGGTGCTGGGAATTCACCCCTCCACTTT
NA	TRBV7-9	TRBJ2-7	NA	CASSFYGAGVSYEQYF	TGTGCCAGCAGCTTTTATGGGGCAGGGGTTTCCTACGAGCAGTACTTC
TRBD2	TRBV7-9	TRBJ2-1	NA	CASRTGTSSHNEQFF	TGTGCCAGCCGCACCGGGACTAGCTCCCACAATGAGCAGTTCTTC
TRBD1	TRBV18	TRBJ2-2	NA	CASSRDRQNTGELFF	TGTGCCAGCTCACGGGACAGGCAGAACACCGGGGAGCTGTTTTTT
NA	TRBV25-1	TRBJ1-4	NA	CASSETGPTGEKLFF	TGTGCCAGCAGTGAAACAGGCCCCACCGGGGAAAAACTGTTTTTT
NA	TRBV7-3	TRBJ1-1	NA	CASSSGSNTEAFF	TGTGCCAGCAGTTCCGGGTCGAACACTGAAGCTTTCTTT
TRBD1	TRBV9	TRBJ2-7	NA	CASSTSRQGFYEQYF	TGTGCCAGCAGCACGAGCCGACAGGGGTTCTACGAGCAGTACTTC
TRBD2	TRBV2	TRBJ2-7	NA	CASSGTTYEQYF	TGTGCCAGCAGCGGGACTACCTACGAGCAGTACTTC
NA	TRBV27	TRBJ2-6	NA	CASSSLPARANVLTF	TGTGCCAGCAGTTCACTTCCTGCAAGGGCCAACGTCCTGACTTTC
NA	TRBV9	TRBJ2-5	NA	CASSANIKETQYF	TGTGCCAGCAGCGCCAATATAAAAGAGACCCAGTACTTC
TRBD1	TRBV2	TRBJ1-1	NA	CASRARQGFTEAFF	TGTGCCAGCAGGGCGAGACAGGGGTTTACTGAAGCTTTCTTT
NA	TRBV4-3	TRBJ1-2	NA	CASSHAGGTSYGYTF	TGCGCCAGCAGCCACGCTGGGGGCACCTCCTATGGCTACACCTTC
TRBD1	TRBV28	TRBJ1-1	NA	CASSLGTGRAFF	TGTGCCAGCAGCCTCGGGACAGGGAGAGCTTTCTTT
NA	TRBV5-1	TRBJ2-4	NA	CASSPQTVAKNIQYF	TGCGCCAGCAGCCCACAAACAGTAGCCAAAAACATTCAGTACTTC
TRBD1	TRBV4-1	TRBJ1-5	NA	CASSQGQGEPQHF	TGCGCCAGCAGCCAAGGACAGGGGGAGCCCCAGCATTTT
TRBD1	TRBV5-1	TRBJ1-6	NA	CASSPRTGGNSPLHF	TGCGCCAGCAGCCCCCGAACAGGGGGGAATTCACCCCTCCACTTT
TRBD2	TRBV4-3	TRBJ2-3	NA	CASSQALAGGHLTQYF	TGCGCCAGCAGCCAAGCGCTAGCGGGGGGCCACTTGACGCAGTATTTT
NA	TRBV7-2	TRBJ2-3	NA	CASSLGPVTDTQYF	TGTGCCAGCAGCTTGGGGCCAGTCACAGATACGCAGTATTTT
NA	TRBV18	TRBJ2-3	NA	CASSPVSSIGGTDTQYF	TGTGCCAGCTCACCGGTTAGTTCAATCGGGGGCACAGATACGCAGTATTTT
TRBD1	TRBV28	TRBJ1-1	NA	CASGTGGRTEAFF	TGTGCCAGCGGGACAGGGGGCAGGACTGAAGCTTTCTTT
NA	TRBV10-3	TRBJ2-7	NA	CASRLGQNYEQYF	TGTGCCAGCCGATTGGGACAAAACTACGAGCAGTACTTC
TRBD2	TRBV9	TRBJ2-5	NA	CASSVGVAGQETQYF	TGTGCCAGCAGCGTAGGGGTAGCGGGGCAAGAGACCCAGTACTTC
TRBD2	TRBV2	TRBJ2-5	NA	CASSPGGGAKTQYF	TGTGCCAGCAGTCCGGGGGGGGGCGCCAAGACCCAGTACTTC
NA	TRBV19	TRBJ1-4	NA	CASSMGALGEKLFF	TGTGCCAGTAGTATGGGGGCGTTGGGTGAAAAACTGTTTTTT
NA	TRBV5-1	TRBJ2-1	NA	CASSPPSDEQFF	TGCGCCAGCAGCCCACCAAGCGATGAGCAGTTCTTC
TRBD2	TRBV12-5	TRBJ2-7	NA	CASGLGFGLADSYEQYF	TGTGCTAGTGGTTTGGGGTTTGGACTAGCAGATTCCTACGAGCAGTACTTC
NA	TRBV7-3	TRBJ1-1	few	CASSLVGVLNTEAFF	TGTGCCAGCAGCTTAGTTGGAGTCCTGAACACTGAAGCTTTCTTT
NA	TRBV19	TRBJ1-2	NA	CASSPGLFNYGYTF	TGTGCCAGTAGCCCGGGACTCTTCAACTATGGCTACACCTTC